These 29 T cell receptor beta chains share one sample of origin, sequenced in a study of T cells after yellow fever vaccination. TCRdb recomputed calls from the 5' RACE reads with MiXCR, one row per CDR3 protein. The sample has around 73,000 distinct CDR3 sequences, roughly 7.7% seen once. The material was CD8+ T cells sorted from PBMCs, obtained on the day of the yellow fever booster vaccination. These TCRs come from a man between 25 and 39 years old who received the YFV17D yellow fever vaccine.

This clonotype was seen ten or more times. The CDR3 here is CASSPHQSTDTQYF. CDR3 in DNA: TGTGCCAGCAGTCCACACCAAAGCACAGATACGCAGTATTTT. The chain combines TRBV27 with TRBJ2-3, with no clear D. CDR1 is MNHEY, CDR2 SMNVEV, per germline (reference sequence). Deletions cut 5 bases from V and 0 bases from J, with 9 bases between. The CDR3 is 14 residues long.

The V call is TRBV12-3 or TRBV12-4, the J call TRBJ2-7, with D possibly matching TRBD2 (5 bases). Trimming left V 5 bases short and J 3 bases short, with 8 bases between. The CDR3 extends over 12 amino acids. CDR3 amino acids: CASSAGGYEQYF. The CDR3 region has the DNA TGTGCCAGCAGTGCCGGAGGCTACGAGCAGTACTTC.

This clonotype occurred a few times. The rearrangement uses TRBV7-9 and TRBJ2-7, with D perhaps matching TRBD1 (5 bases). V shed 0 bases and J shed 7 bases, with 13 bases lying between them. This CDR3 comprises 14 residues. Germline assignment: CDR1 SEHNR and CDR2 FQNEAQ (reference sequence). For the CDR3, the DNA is TGTGCCAGCAGCTTAGCCCACGCTAGGGGTGAGCAGTACTTC. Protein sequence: CASSLAHARGEQYF.

CDR3 nucleotides: TGCGCCAGCAGCCATGATACAGGGGCCAGCCGATACGAGCAGTACTTC. Protein: CASSHDTGASRYEQYF. This chain joins TRBV4-3 and TRBJ2-7; 7 positions match TRBD1. Germline V gene lookup returns CDR1 LGHNA and CDR2 YSLEER. This CDR3 region has 16 residues. V trimming: 3 bases; J trimming: 4 bases; junction bases outside the gene matches: 12.

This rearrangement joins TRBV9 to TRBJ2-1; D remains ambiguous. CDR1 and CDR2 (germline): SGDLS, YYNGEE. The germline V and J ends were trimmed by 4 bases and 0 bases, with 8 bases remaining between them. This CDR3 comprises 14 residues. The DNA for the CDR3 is TGTGCCAGCAGCCGCTTCGGCTCCTACAATGAGCAGTTCTTC. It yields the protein CASSRFGSYNEQFF.

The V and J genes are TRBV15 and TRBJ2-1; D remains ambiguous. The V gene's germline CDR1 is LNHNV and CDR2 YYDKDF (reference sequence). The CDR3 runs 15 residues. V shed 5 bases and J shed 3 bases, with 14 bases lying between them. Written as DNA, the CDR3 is TGTGCCACCAGCGGGAACGGACCCTTCTACAATGAGCAGTTCTTC. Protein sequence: CATSGNGPFYNEQFF.

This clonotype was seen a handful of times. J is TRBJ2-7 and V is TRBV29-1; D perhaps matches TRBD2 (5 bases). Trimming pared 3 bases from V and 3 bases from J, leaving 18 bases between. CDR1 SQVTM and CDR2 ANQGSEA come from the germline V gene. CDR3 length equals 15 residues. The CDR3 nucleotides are TGCAGCGTTGATTTTGGTCTAGGACTCAGCTACGAGCAGTACTTC. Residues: CSVDFGLGLSYEQYF.

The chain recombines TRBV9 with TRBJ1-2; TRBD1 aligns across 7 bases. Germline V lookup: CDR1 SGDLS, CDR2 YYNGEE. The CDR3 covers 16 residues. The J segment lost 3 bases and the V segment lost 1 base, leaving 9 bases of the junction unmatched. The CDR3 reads CASSVIVQGEDYGYTF. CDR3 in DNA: TGTGCCAGCAGCGTAATCGTCCAGGGGGAAGACTATGGCTACACCTTC.

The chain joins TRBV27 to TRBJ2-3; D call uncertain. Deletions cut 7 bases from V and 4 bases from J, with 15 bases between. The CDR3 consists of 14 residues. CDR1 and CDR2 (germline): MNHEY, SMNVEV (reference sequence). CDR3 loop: CASIPPGIADTQYF. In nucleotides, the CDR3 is TGTGCCAGCATCCCCCCGGGTATCGCAGATACGCAGTATTTT.

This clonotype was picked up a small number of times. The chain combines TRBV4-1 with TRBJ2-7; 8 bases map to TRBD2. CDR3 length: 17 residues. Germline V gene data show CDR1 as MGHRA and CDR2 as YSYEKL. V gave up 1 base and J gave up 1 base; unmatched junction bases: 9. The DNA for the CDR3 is TGCGCCAGCAGCCAAGCGTCGCGGCTAGCGGGTTCCTACGAGCAGTACTTC. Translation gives CASSQASRLAGSYEQYF.

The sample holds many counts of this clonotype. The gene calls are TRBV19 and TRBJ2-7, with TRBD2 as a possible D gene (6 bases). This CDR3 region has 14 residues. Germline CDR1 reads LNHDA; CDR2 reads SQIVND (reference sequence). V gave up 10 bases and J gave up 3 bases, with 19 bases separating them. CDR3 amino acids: CATRTRSGYYEQYF. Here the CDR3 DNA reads TGTGCCACCCGAACACGTAGCGGATACTACGAGCAGTACTTC.

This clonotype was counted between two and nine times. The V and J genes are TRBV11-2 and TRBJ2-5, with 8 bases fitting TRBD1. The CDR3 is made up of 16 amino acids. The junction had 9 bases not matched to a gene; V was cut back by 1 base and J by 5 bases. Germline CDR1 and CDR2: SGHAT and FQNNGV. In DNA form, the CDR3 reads TGTGCCAGCAGCTTAGTGTGGACAGGGATTCTTGAGACCCAGTACTTC. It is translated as CASSLVWTGILETQYF. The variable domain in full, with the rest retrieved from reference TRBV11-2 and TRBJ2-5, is EAGVAQSPRYKIIEKRQSVAFWCNPISGHATLYWYQQILGQGPKLLIQFQNNGVVDDSQLPKDRFSAERLKGVDSTLKIQPAKLEDSAVYLCASSLVWTGILETQYFGPGTRLLVL.

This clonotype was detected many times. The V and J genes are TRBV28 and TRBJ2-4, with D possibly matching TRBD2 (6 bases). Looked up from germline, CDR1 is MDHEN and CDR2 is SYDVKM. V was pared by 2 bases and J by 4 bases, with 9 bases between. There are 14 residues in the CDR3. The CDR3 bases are TGTGCCAGCAGTTTAGAGGGACTTAAAAACATTCAGTACTTC. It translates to CASSLEGLKNIQYF.

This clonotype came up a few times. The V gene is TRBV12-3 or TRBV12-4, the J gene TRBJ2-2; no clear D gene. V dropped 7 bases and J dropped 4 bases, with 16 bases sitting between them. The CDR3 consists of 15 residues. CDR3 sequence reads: CASKGLGDLTGELFF. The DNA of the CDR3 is TGTGCCAGCAAAGGGCTTGGGGATCTCACCGGGGAGCTGTTTTTT.

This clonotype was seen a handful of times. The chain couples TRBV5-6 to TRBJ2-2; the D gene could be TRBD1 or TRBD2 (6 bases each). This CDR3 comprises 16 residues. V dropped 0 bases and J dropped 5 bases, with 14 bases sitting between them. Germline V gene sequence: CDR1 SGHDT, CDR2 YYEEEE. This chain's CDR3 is CASSLAGAGVTGELFF. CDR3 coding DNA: TGTGCCAGCAGCTTGGCGGGGGCAGGGGTAACCGGGGAGCTGTTTTTT.

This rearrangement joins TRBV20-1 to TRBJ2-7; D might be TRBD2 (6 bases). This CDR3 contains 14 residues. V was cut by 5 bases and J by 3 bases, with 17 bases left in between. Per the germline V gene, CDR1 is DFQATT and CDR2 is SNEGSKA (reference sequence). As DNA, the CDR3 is TGCAGTGCTGGAGGCGCGGGACCTCGCTACGAGCAGTACTTC. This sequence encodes CSAGGAGPRYEQYF.

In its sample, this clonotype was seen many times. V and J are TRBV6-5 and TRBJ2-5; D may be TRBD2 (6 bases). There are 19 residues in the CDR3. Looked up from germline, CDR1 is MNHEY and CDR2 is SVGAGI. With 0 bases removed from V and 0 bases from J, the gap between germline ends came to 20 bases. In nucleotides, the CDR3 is TGTGCCAGCAGTTACTCGCTGTCTAGCGCTATACTTTACCAAGAGACCCAGTACTTC. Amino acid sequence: CASSYSLSSAILYQETQYF.

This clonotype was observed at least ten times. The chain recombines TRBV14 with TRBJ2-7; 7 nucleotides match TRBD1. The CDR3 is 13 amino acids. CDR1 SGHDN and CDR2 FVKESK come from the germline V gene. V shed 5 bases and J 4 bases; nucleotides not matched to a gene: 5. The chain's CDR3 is CASSVWDRYEQYF. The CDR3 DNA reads TGTGCCAGCAGCGTTTGGGACAGATACGAGCAGTACTTC.

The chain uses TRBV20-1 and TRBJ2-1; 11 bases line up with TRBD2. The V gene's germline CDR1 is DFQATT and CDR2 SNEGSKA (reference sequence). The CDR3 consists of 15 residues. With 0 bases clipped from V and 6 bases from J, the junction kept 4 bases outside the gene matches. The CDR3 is CSARDVSGRANEQFF. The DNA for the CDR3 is TGCAGTGCTAGAGACGTTAGCGGGAGGGCCAATGAGCAGTTCTTC.

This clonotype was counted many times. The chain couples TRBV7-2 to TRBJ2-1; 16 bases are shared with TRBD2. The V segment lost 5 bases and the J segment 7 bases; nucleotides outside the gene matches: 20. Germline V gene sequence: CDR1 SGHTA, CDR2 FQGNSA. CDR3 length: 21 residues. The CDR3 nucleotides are TGTGCCAGCAGCCTCATAACCCCTGGGACTAGCGGGAGGGCCGATATGAATGAGCAGTTCTTC. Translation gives CASSLITPGTSGRADMNEQFF. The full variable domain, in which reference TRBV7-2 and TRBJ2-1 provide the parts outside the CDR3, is GAGVSQSPSNKVTEKGKDVELRCDPISGHTALYWYRQSLGQGLEFLIYFQGNSAPDKSGLPSDRFSAERTGGSVSTLTIQRTQQEDSAVYLCASSLITPGTSGRADMNEQFFGPGTRLTVL.

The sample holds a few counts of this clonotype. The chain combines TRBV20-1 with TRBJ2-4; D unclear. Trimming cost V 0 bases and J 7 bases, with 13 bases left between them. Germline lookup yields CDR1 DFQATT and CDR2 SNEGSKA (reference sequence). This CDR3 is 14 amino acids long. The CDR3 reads CSARDTGLGNIQYF. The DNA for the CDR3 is TGCAGTGCTAGAGATACGGGTCTTGGGAACATTCAGTACTTC.

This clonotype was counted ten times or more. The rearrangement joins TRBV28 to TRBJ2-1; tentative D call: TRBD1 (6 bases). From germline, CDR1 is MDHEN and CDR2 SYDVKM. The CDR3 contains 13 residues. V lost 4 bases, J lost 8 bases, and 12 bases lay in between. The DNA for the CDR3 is TGTGCCAGCAGTTGGGGGCGCCGCGATGAGCAGTTCTTC. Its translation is CASSWGRRDEQFF.

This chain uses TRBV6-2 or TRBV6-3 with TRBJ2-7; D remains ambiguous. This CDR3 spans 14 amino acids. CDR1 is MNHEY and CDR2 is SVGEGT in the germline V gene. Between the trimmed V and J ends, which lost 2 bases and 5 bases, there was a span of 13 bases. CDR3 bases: TGTGCCAGCAGTTACGTACAGTTTTTCGACGAGCAGTACTTC. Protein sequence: CASSYVQFFDEQYF.

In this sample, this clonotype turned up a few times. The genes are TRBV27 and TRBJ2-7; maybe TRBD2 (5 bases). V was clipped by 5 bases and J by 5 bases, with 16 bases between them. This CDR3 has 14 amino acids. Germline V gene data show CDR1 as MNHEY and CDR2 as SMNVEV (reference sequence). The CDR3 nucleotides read TGTGCCAGCAGTCTGGGAGTCGGCGTCAACGAGCAGTACTTC. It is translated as CASSLGVGVNEQYF.

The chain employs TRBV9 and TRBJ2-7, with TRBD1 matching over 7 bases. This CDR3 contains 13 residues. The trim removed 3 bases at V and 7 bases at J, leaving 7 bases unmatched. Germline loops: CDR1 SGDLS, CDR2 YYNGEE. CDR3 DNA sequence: TGTGCCAGCAGCGGAGACAGGGCTTGGGAGCAGTACTTC. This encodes CASSGDRAWEQYF.

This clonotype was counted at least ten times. The CDR3: CASSLEQTLSYEQYF. The CDR3 DNA reads TGCGCCAGCAGCTTGGAACAGACCCTTTCCTACGAGCAGTACTTC. V usage is TRBV5-1 and J usage is TRBJ2-7; no reliable D call. Between the trimmed V and J ends, which lost 0 bases and 1 base, there was a span of 11 bases. This CDR3 contains 15 residues. Germline V gene lookup returns CDR1 SGHRS and CDR2 YFSETQ.

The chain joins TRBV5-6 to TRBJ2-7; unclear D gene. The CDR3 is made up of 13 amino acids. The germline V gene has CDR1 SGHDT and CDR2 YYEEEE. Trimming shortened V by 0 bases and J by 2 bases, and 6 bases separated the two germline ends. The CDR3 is CASSLVNPYEQYF. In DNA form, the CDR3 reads TGTGCCAGCAGCTTGGTGAACCCCTACGAGCAGTACTTC.

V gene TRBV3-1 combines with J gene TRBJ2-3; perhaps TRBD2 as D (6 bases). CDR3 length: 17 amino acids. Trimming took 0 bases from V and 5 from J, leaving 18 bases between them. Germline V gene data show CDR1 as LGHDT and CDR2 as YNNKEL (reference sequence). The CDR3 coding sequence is TGTGCCAGCAGCCAAGAGTATACGGGAGTTTTCAGAGATACGCAGTATTTT. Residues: CASSQEYTGVFRDTQYF.

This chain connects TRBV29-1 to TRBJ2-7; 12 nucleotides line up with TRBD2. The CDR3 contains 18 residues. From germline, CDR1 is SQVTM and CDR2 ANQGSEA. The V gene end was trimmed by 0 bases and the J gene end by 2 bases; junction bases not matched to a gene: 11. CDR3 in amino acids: CSVEEPTSGGSLPYEQYF. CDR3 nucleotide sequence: TGCAGCGTTGAAGAGCCGACTAGCGGGGGTTCCCTACCCTACGAGCAGTACTTC.